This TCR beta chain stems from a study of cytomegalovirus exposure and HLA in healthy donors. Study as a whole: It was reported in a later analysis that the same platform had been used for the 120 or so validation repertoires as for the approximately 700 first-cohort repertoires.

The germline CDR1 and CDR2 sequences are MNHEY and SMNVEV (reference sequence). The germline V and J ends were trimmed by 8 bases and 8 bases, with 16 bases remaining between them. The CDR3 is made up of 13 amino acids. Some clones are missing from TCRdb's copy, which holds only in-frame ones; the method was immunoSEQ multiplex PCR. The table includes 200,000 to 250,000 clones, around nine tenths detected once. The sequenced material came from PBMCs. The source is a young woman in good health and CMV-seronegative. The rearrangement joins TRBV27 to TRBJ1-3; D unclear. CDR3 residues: CASRGSPVDTIYF. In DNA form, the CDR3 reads TGTGCCAGCCGCGGGTCTCCGGTAGACACCATATATTTT.